This T cell receptor beta chain was identified in a study of blood T cell repertoires in COVID-19. About the research overall: PBMCs, B-cell-depleted T cells, or T cells were the source of the cDNA or gDNA that made up the material.

This CDR3 is built from 17 residues. The germline V gene encodes CDR1 SNHLY and CDR2 FYNNEI. The V gene lost 4 bases and the J gene lost 3 bases, with 18 bases spanning the gap. Resolution of symptoms, clearance, or two negative PCRs was present in recovered Cohort 3 donors. In the original workflow: How many nucleated cells were present was estimated from reference gene primer amplification. TCRdb's copy holds only in-frame clones and misses some; the assay was immunoSEQ multiplex PCR. The V and J calls and clone size come from that table; D and trimming were worked out from the DNA. Of some 200,000 clones in the sample, approximately 91% were seen once.

The chain has TRBV2 and TRBJ2-2, with D perhaps matching TRBD1 (6 bases). The source of this sequence is a woman aged 18-30 years who had recovered from COVID-19. Sequenced: PBMCs or T cells enriched from blood (not recorded which). The CDR3 is CASSVSGRTADTGELFF. CDR3 bases: TGTGCCAGCAGTGTCAGTGGCAGGACAGCTGACACCGGGGAGCTGTTTTTT.